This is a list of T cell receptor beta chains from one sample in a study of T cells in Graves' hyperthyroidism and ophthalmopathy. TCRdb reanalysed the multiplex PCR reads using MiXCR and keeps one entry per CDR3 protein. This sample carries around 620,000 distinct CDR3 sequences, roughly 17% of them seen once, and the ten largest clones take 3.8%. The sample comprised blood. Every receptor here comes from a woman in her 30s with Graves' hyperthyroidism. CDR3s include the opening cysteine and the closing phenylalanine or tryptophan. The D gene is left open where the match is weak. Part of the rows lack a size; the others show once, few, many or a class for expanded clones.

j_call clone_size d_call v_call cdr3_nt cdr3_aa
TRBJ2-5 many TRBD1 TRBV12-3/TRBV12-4 TGTGCCAGCAACACAGGGGGCGGGGAGACCCAGTACTTC CASNTGGGETQYF
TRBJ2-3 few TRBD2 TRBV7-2 TGTGCCAGCAGTATTTGGGGGGGTCAGGGCACAGATACGCAGTATTTT CASSIWGGQGTDTQYF
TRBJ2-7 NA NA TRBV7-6 TGTGCCAGCAGCTTAGGAGAGGGACGAAGGGAGCAGTACTTC CASSLGEGRREQYF
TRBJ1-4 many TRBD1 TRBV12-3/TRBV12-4 TGTGCCAGCAGAGCCGAGACAGGGAATGAAAAACTGTTTTTT CASRAETGNEKLFF
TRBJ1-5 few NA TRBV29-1 TGCAGCGTTGAAGTCAGGGGCAATCAGCCCCAGCATTTT CSVEVRGNQPQHF
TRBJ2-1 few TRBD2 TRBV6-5 TGTGCCAGCAGTTACTCGAAGTTCCTAGCGGAGCCTGAGCAGTTCTTC CASSYSKFLAEPEQFF
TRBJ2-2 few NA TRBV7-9 TGTGCCAGCAGCGGAGGCAGTACCCCTAACACCGGGGAGCTGTTTTTT CASSGGSTPNTGELFF
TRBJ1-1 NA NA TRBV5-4 TGTGCCAGCAGCTTCCCGGGACAACCCACTGAAGCTTTCTTT CASSFPGQPTEAFF
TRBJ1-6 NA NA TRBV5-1 TGCGCCAGCAGCTTTATCTCGGATAATTCACCCCTCCACTTT CASSFISDNSPLHF
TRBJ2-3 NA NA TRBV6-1 TGTGCCAGCGGTTCTAGGAGGGGCACAGATACGCAGTATTTT CASGSRRGTDTQYF
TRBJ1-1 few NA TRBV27 TGTGCCAGCAGTTCCTTAGGACAGACCAGGGATGGGGCTTTCTTT CASSSLGQTRDGAFF
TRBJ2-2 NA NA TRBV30 TGTGCCGGGGGAACGGGTCTGGACTACACCGGGGAGCTGTTTTTT CAGGTGLDYTGELFF
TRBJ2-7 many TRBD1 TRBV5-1 TGCGCCAGCAGCTTGTTGGGAAAGGACAGGGGGGCCTACGAGCAGTACTTC CASSLLGKDRGAYEQYF
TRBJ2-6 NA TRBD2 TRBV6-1 TGTGCCAGCATCTCCGGGGGGAGCTCTGGGGCCAACGTCCTGACTTTC CASISGGSSGANVLTF
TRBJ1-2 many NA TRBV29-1 TGCAGCGTTGATATTGGGGCAGGCGGGGCCGGCGTCTATGGCTACACCTTC CSVDIGAGGAGVYGYTF
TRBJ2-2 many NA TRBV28 TGTGCCAGCAGTTTGAGTCACACCGGGGAGCTGTTTTTT CASSLSHTGELFF
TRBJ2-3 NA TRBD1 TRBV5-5 TGTGCCAGCAGCTCCGGACTGGGGACAGGGGGCAGAACAGATACGCAGTATTTT CASSSGLGTGGRTDTQYF
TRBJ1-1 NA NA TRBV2 TGTGCCAGCAGTGATGGGGGCGTCTGGGCTGAAGCTTTCTTT CASSDGGVWAEAFF
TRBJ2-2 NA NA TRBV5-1 TGCGCCAGCAGCTTGGAGGTGAGGGCGAACACCCGGGAGCTGTTTTTT CASSLEVRANTRELFF
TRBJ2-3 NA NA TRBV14 TGTGCCAGCAGCCAAGAAGTGCTAGCGGATACGCAGTATTTT CASSQEVLADTQYF
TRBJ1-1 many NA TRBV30 TGTGCCTGGGCAGATCCGAGGGGAATGAACACTGAAGCTTTCTTT CAWADPRGMNTEAFF
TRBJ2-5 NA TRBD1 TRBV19 TGTGCCAGTAAAGACAGGGGGCGCTCAGAGACCCAGTACTTC CASKDRGRSETQYF
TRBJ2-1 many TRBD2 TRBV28 TGTGCCGCGGGGCTAGCGGGAGAAAACAATGAGCAGTTCTTC CAAGLAGENNEQFF
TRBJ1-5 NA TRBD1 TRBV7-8 TGTGCCAGCATACAGGGGGCGCGGAGCAATCAGCCCCAGCATTTT CASIQGARSNQPQHF
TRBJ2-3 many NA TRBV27 TGTGCCAGCAGTTTAAGGTTCCAGGGTGGGACAGATACGCAGTATTTT CASSLRFQGGTDTQYF
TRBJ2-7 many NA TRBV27 TGTGCCAGCAAAGTCCACGGAACCTACGAGCAGTACTTC CASKVHGTYEQYF
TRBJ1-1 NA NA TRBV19 TGTGCCAGTAGTATCCAAGGGCGGCGAACTGAAGCTTTCTTT CASSIQGRRTEAFF
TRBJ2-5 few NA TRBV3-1 TGTGCCAGCAGCCAAAGGGACGAGACCCAGTACTTC CASSQRDETQYF
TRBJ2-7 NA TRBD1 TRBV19 TGTGCCAGTAAGGCCCGGGACAGGGTGATCTACGAGCAGTACTTC CASKARDRVIYEQYF
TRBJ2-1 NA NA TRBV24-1 TGTGCCACCAGTGATTTTTCCCCTGTAGGGGGGGAGGATGAGCAGTTCTTC CATSDFSPVGGEDEQFF